The present entry profiles one TCR beta chain with its context. Its antigen is not identified. This sample is part of a study of shared clonotypes between healthy human individuals. Points from the study as a whole: Sharing across four donors was highest in naive CD4 (roughly 5%) and lowest in memory CD8 (roughly 0.4%).

The naive CD8 population came from CD45RO-negative cells selected for CCR7, without terminally differentiated effector memory CD45RA+ cells. Every donor was a Caucasian adult from Nashville, Tennessee. Sequenced by immunoSEQ multiplex PCR; TCRdb stores in-frame clones only, minus some. The sample yields around 2,000,000 clones, roughly 95% seen once. The germline V gene has CDR1 MNHNS and CDR2 SASEGT. This CDR3 contains 13 residues. The V end lost 1 base, the J end lost 1 base, and 4 bases lay between the germline ends. This TCR came from a man aged 18 to 29 in good health. Input material: naive CD8+ T cells sorted from blood. The V call is TRBV6-1, the J call TRBJ1-1, with no clear D. CDR3 sequence (DNA): TGTGCCAGCAGTGAAGGGACGAACACTGAAGCTTTCTTT. Translating gives CASSEGTNTEAFF.